Below, one T cell receptor beta chain is given with its context. The target antigen is unknown. V was pared by 3 bases and J by 7 bases, with 25 bases between. This CDR3 contains 17 residues. Germline assignment: CDR1 MNHEY and CDR2 SMNVEV (reference sequence). Repertoires were generated with immunoSEQ multiplex PCR, while TCRdb's copy carries only in-frame clones and drops some. The sample lists 70,000 or so clones; around 94% were seen once. This sample stems from a study of cytomegalovirus exposure and HLA in healthy donors. Study context: The roughly 120 validation repertoires used the same platform as the approximately 700 first-cohort repertoires (as reported by a later analysis). Points from the study as a whole: The study labeled about 160 TCR beta chains cytomegalovirus-associated.

The chain has TRBV27 and TRBJ2-7, with D possibly TRBD1 on 7 matching bases. The receptor was isolated from a woman aged 18-29 years in good health and CMV-seropositive. Sequenced sample: PBMCs. CDR3 DNA: TGTGCCAGCAGTTTTCGCCCGTCCCTGGCAGGGGGAGGTGAGCAGTACTTC. It is translated as CASSFRPSLAGGGEQYF.